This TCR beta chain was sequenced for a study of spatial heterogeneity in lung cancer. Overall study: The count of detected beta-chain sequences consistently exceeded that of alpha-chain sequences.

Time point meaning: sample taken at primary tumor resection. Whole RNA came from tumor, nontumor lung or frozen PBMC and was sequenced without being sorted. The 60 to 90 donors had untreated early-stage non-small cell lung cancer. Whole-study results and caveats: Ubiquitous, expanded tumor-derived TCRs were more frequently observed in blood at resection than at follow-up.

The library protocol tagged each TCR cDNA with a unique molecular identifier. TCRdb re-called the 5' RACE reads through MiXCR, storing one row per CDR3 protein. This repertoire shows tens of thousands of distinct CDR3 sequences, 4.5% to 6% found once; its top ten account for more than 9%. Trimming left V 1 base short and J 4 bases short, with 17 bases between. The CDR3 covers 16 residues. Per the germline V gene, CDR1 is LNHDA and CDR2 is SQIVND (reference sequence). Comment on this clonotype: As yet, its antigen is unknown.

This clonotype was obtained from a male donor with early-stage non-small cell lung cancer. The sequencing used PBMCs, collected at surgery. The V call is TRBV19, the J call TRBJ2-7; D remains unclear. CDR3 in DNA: TGTGCCAGTAGTATAGCAGCGTCCAACACCTTTTACGAGCAGTACTTC. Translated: CASSIAASNTFYEQYF.